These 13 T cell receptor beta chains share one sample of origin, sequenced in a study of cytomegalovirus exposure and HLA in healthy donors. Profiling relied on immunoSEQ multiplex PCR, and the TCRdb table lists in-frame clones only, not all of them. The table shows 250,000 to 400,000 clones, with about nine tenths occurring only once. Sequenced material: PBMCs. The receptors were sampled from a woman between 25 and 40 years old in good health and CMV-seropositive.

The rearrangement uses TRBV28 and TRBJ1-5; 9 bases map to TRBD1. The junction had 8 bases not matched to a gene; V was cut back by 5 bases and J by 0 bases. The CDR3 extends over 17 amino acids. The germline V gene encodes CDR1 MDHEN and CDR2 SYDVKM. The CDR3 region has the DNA TGTGCCAGCAGTGCCGGGACAGGGACTTATAGCAATCAGCCCCAGCATTTT. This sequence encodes CASSAGTGTYSNQPQHF.

The CDR3 reads CATRQGNTYEQYF. The CDR3 DNA reads TGTGCCACCAGACAGGGTAACACCTACGAGCAGTACTTC. This rearrangement joins TRBV2 to TRBJ2-7; TRBD1 matches at 7 bases. The CDR3 is 13 amino acids. The J segment lost 2 bases and the V segment lost 10 bases, leaving 8 bases of the junction unmatched. Germline V gene sequence: CDR1 SNHLY, CDR2 FYNNEI.

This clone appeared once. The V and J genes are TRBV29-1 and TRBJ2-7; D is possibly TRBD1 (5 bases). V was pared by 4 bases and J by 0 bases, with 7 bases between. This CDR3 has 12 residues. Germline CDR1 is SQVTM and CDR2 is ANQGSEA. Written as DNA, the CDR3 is TGCAGCGTTGCGGACACCTCCTACGAGCAGTACTTC. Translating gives CSVADTSYEQYF.

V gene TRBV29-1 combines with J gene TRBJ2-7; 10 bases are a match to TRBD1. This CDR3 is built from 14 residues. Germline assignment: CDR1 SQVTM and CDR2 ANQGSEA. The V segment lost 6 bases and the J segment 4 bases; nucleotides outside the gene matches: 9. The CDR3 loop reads CSVQRDRGFYEQYF. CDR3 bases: TGCAGCGTCCAACGGGACAGGGGATTTTACGAGCAGTACTTC.

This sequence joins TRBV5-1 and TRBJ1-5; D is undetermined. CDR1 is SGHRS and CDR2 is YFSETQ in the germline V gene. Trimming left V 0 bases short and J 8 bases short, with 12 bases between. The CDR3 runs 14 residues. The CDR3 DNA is TGCGCCAGCAGCTTGGTGTCCAGTCCGGAGCCCCAGCATTTT. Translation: CASSLVSSPEPQHF.

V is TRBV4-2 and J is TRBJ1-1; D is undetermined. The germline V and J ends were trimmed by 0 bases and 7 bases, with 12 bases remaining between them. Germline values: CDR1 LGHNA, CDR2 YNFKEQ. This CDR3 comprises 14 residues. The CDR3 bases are TGTGCCAGCAGCCAAGAGCTCCCCGCGGATGAAGCTTTCTTT. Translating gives CASSQELPADEAFF.

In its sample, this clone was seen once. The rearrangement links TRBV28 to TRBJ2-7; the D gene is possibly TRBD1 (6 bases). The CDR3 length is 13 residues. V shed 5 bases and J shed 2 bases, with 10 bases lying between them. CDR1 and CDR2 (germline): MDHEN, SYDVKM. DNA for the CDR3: TGTGCCAGCAGTCTACAGGGAGCCTACGAGCAGTACTTC. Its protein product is CASSLQGAYEQYF.

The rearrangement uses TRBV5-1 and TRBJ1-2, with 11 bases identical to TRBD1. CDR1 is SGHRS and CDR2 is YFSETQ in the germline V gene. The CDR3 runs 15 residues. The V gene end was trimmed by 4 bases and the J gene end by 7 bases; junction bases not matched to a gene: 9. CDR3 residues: CASSQTGTGGGGYTF. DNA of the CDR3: TGCGCCAGCAGCCAGACAGGGACAGGGGGTGGTGGCTACACCTTC.

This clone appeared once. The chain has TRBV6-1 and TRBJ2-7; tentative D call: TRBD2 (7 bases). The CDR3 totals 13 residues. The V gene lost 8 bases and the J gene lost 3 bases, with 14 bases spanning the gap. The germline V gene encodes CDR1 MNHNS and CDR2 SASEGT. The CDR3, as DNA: TGTGCCAGCCGCCGGGGGGCTGGCTACGAGCAGTACTTC. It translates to CASRRGAGYEQYF.

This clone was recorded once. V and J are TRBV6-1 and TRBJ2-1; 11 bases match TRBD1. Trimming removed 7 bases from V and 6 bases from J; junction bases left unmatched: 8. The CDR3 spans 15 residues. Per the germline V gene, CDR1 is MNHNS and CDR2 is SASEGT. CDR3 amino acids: CASNKGQGAFNEQFF. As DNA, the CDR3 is TGTGCCAGCAACAAAGGACAGGGGGCGTTCAATGAGCAGTTCTTC.

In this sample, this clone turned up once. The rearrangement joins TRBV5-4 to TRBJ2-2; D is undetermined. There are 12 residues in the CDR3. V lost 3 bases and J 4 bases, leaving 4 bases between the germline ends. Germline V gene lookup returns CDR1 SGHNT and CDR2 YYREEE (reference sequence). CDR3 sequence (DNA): TGTGCCAGCAGCTCACCCACCGGGGAGCTGTTTTTT. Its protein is CASSSPTGELFF.

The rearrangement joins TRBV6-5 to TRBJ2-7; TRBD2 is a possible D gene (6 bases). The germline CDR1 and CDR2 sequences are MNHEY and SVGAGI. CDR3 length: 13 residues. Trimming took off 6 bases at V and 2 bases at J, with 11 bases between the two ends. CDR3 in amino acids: CASRLGLTYEQYF. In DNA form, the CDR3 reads TGTGCCAGCAGGCTGGGACTTACCTACGAGCAGTACTTC.

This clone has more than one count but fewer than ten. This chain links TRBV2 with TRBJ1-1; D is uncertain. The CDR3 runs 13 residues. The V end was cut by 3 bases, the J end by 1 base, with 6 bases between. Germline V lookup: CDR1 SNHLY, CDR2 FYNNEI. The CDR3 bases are TGTGCCAGCAGTGATTGGGAGAACACTGAAGCTTTCTTT. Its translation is CASSDWENTEAFF.